These 25 T cell receptor beta chains share one sample of origin, sequenced in a study of glioma-infiltrating T cells after dendritic cell vaccination. Time point meaning: after dendritic cell vaccination, including at tumor progression/relapse. Profiled with immunoSEQ multiplex PCR; TCRdb holds only in-frame clones, not every one. Of around 90,000 clones in the sample, around four fifths were seen once. The starting material was blood, obtained after dendritic cell vaccination. Receptor source: a human donor with glioblastoma.

V is TRBV13 and J is TRBJ1-1, with D perhaps matching TRBD1 (5 bases). Germline CDR1 is PRHDT and CDR2 is FYEKMQ (reference sequence). Trimming removed 4 bases at V and 0 bases at J, with 12 bases between. The CDR3 is 15 amino acids. The CDR3 is CASSSTQGLNTEAFF. In DNA form, the CDR3 reads TGTGCCAGCAGCTCAACCCAGGGCTTGAACACTGAAGCTTTCTTT. Full variable domain (rest looked up from reference TRBV13 and TRBJ1-1): AAGVIQSPRHLIKEKRETATLKCYPIPRHDTVYWYQQGPGQDPQFLISFYEKMQSDKGSIPDRFSAQQFSDYHSELNMSSLELGDSALYFCASSSTQGLNTEAFFGQGTRLTVV.

The chain joins TRBV5-4 to TRBJ1-3; 7 positions agree with TRBD1. The germline gives CDR1 SGHNT, CDR2 YYREEE (reference sequence). V was clipped by 5 bases and J by 1 base; unmatched bases: 3. The length of the CDR3 is 14 residues. CDR3 loop: CASRKTGSGNTIYF. The CDR3 region has the DNA TGTGCCAGCAGAAAGACAGGGTCTGGAAACACCATATATTTT.

This sequence joins TRBV6-5 and TRBJ2-5, with D perhaps matching TRBD2 (6 bases). The J call could be wrong; TRBJ2-7 is a better fit for the DNA end. Germline V CDR1 and CDR2: MNHEY, SVGAGI. The CDR3 is made up of 14 amino acids. The CDR3 reads CASSRLASTYEQYF. The CDR3 region has the DNA TGTGCCAGCAGTCGGCTAGCGAGCACCTACGAGCAGTACTTC.

This clone appeared a single time. The chain combines TRBV9 with TRBJ2-1, with 9 bases identical to TRBD2. V shed 4 bases, J shed 0 bases, and the junction held 5 bases outside the gene matches. The CDR3 is 16 residues long. Germline CDR1 and CDR2: SGDLS and YYNGEE. Here the CDR3 DNA reads TGTGCCAGCAGCCGGACTAGCGCCCGCTCCTACAATGAGCAGTTCTTC. Amino acid sequence: CASSRTSARSYNEQFF.

The chain joins TRBV6-1 to TRBJ1-5; 9 bases map to TRBD1. The J segment lost 4 bases and the V segment lost 3 bases, leaving 4 bases of the junction unmatched. The CDR3 extends over 15 amino acids. Per the germline V gene, CDR1 is MNHNS and CDR2 is SASEGT. The CDR3 reads CASSDRDRVNQPQHF. Here the CDR3 DNA reads TGTGCCAGCAGTGACAGGGACAGGGTAAATCAGCCCCAGCATTTT.

The chain is built from TRBV5-8 and TRBJ1-2; D may be TRBD1 (5 bases). V was trimmed by 4 bases and J by 3 bases, leaving 10 bases between them. Germline values: CDR1 SGHTS, CDR2 YDEGEE. This CDR3 region has 13 residues. DNA for the CDR3: TGTGCCAGCAGCCAACAGGCCGACTATGGCTACACCTTC. This gives the protein CASSQQADYGYTF.

This chain connects TRBV4-1 to TRBJ2-2; 8 nucleotides align to TRBD2. In germline, CDR1 is MGHRA, CDR2 YSYEKL. The V and J ends lost 1 base and 7 bases, in that order; junction bases with no gene match: 14. The CDR3 is 18 amino acids. The CDR3 bases are TGCGCCAGCAGCCAAGCCCACCTTAGCGGGAAGAGTGGCGGGGAGCTGTTTTTT. This translates into CASSQAHLSGKSGGELFF.

The V and J genes are TRBV6-1 and TRBJ1-1, with D maybe TRBD1 (5 bases). This CDR3 contains 14 residues. Germline values: CDR1 MNHNS, CDR2 SASEGT. V was trimmed by 7 bases and J by 4 bases, leaving 16 bases between them. CDR3 sequence: CASIPPGGGTEAFF. The CDR3 DNA sequence: TGTGCCAGCATCCCTCCGGGGGGGGGCACTGAAGCTTTCTTT.

The rearrangement uses TRBV6-5 and TRBJ2-1; the match to TRBD2 covers 7 bases. Germline trimming cut 0 bases from V and 9 bases from J; bases unmatched to any gene: 8. Germline-derived CDR1 and CDR2 are MNHEY and SVGAGI. The CDR3 consists of 15 residues. CDR3 nucleotide sequence: TGTGCCAGCAGTTACTCGACTAGCCCCTCGGGTGAGCAGTTCTTC. The encoded protein is CASSYSTSPSGEQFF.

The gene calls are TRBV29-1 and TRBJ2-1, with D perhaps TRBD2 (6 bases). V shed 4 bases and J shed 2 bases, with 12 bases lying between them. There are 14 residues in the CDR3. In germline, CDR1 is SQVTM, CDR2 ANQGSEA. This CDR3 is CSVAGGATYNEQFF. The CDR3 DNA reads as TGCAGCGTTGCCGGCGGGGCTACCTACAATGAGCAGTTCTTC.

The chain uses TRBV2 and TRBJ1-1; D is undetermined. CDR3 size: 12 residues. CDR1 and CDR2 (germline): SNHLY, FYNNEI. V lost 7 bases and J 1 base, leaving 7 bases between the germline ends. This chain's CDR3 is CASKYGNTEAFF. CDR3 DNA sequence: TGTGCCAGCAAATACGGGAACACTGAAGCTTTCTTT.

This clone was observed once. J is TRBJ2-4 and V is TRBV19; possibly TRBD2 for D (6 bases). CDR1 is LNHDA, CDR2 SQIVND, per germline (reference sequence). This CDR3 region has 16 residues. V gave up 1 base and J gave up 2 bases, with 12 bases separating them. As DNA, the CDR3 is TGTGCCAGTAGTATAGCGGGTGGGGGGTCCAAAAACATTCAGTACTTC. This sequence encodes CASSIAGGGSKNIQYF.

This chain uses TRBV10-1 with TRBJ2-3, with 8 bases that match TRBD2. The ends lost 6 bases at V and 4 bases at J; junction bases unmatched: 18. Germline CDR1 is WNHNN and CDR2 is SYGVQD (reference sequence). The CDR3 contains 18 residues. CDR3 sequence: CASSPLTAGLGGPDTQYF. The CDR3 DNA is TGCGCCAGCAGCCCTCTGACCGCGGGACTAGGCGGCCCAGATACGCAGTATTTT.

Only a few counts were recorded for this clone. The chain uses TRBV5-6 and TRBJ2-1; 13 bases align to TRBD2. V dropped 4 bases and J dropped 9; count of bases not matched to a gene: 4. Germline CDR1 and CDR2: SGHDT and YYEEEE. The CDR3 sequence is 14 residues long. The CDR3 sequence is CASSGLAGDPEQFF. CDR3 sequence (DNA): TGTGCCAGCAGCGGACTAGCGGGGGACCCTGAGCAGTTCTTC.

This chain connects TRBV6-1 to TRBJ1-1, with 8 bases fitting TRBD1. From germline, CDR1 is MNHNS and CDR2 SASEGT. Germline trimming cut 6 bases from V and 7 bases from J; bases unmatched to any gene: 10. The CDR3 runs 14 residues. This CDR3 is CASSQLRDRSEAFF. The CDR3 region has the DNA TGTGCCAGCAGCCAACTCCGGGACAGGAGTGAAGCTTTCTTT.

The chain combines TRBV7-9 with TRBJ2-1, with 7 bases that match TRBD2. CDR1 SEHNR and CDR2 FQNEAQ come from the germline V gene (reference sequence). Trimming took 2 bases from V and 8 from J; bases not matched to a gene: 9. The CDR3 has 15 residues. The CDR3 DNA reads as TGTGCCAGCAGCTTACCTAGCGGAATCGGCGATGAGCAGTTCTTC. It codes for CASSLPSGIGDEQFF. The entire variable domain, with the rest obtained from reference TRBV7-9 and TRBJ2-1, is as follows: DTGVSQNPRHKITKRGQNVTFRCDPISEHNRLYWYRQTLGQGPEFLTYFQNEAQLEKSRLLSDRFSAERPKGSFSTLEIQRTEQGDSAMYLCASSLPSGIGDEQFFGPGTRLTVL.

The chain combines TRBV18 with TRBJ2-3; 9 bases line up with TRBD1. The CDR3 consists of 14 residues. Germline V gene lookup returns CDR1 KGHSH and CDR2 LQKENI. J lost 3 bases, V lost 9 bases, and 7 bases had no gene match. The CDR3 DNA is TGTGCCAGAGAACCGGGACAGGGTACAGATACGCAGTATTTT. It is translated as CAREPGQGTDTQYF. Together with reference TRBV18 and TRBJ2-3, the CDR3 gives the full variable domain: NAGVMQNPRHLVRRRGQEARLRCSPMKGHSHVYWYRQLPEEGLKFMVYLQKENIIDESGMPKERFSAEFPKEGPSILRIQQVVRGDSAAYFCAREPGQGTDTQYFGPGTRLTVL.

This chain uses TRBV19 with TRBJ2-5; 9 bases line up with TRBD1. CDR3 size: 14 residues. Germline V CDR1 and CDR2: LNHDA, SQIVND (reference sequence). V lost 8 bases to trimming and J lost 5 bases; unmatched junction nucleotides: 9. This CDR3 is CASLDRGVSETQYF. The DNA for the CDR3 is TGTGCCAGTTTGGACAGGGGAGTTTCTGAGACCCAGTACTTC.

V and J are TRBV7-9 and TRBJ2-7; TRBD1 is a possible D gene (6 bases). Looked up from germline, CDR1 is SEHNR and CDR2 is FQNEAQ (reference sequence). V lost 5 bases, J lost 3 bases, and 11 bases lay in between. The CDR3 spans 13 residues. CDR3 sequence: CASSRQESYEQYF. The DNA of the CDR3 is TGTGCCAGCAGCCGACAGGAGAGCTACGAGCAGTACTTC.

The rearrangement uses TRBV30 and TRBJ2-3, with D possibly matching TRBD1 (5 bases). Trimming shortened V by 0 bases and J by 6 bases, and 16 bases separated the two germline ends. CDR1 and CDR2 (germline): GTSNPN, SVGIG (reference sequence). CDR3 length: 15 amino acids. CDR3 protein: CAWSVGALELDTQYF. The CDR3 nucleotides are TGTGCCTGGAGTGTAGGGGCCCTAGAGCTCGATACGCAGTATTTT.

CDR3 region: CASSLNPLTGNGYTF. CDR3 sequence (DNA): TGTGCCAGCAGTCTTAATCCCCTGACAGGGAACGGCTACACCTTC. J is TRBJ1-2 and V is TRBV28; 7 nucleotides match TRBD1. Germline values: CDR1 MDHEN, CDR2 SYDVKM. The ends lost 5 bases at V and 8 bases at J; junction bases unmatched: 14. The CDR3 has 15 amino acids.

The chain uses TRBV5-1 and TRBJ1-1; a weak D match, TRBD1 (5 bases). Germline assignment: CDR1 SGHRS and CDR2 YFSETQ. V dropped 0 bases and J dropped 1 base, with 13 bases sitting between them. The CDR3 is made up of 16 amino acids. The CDR3 DNA is TGCGCCAGCAGCTTGGAATCGGGGGTGGGGAACACTGAAGCTTTCTTT. It translates to CASSLESGVGNTEAFF.

A single count supports this clone. The chain is built from TRBV11-2 and TRBJ1-2; the D gene is possibly TRBD1 (5 bases). The CDR3 is made up of 14 amino acids. V lost 5 bases and J 3 bases, leaving 13 bases between the germline ends. CDR1 and CDR2 from the germline V gene are SGHAT and FQNNGV. The CDR3 reads CASSPAGGDYGYTF. As DNA, the CDR3 is TGTGCCAGCAGCCCAGCTGGGGGGGACTATGGCTACACCTTC.

V usage is TRBV9 and J usage is TRBJ2-7; tentatively, D is TRBD1 (5 bases). V was clipped by 5 bases and J by 3 bases, with 18 bases between them. Germline loops: CDR1 SGDLS, CDR2 YYNGEE. The CDR3 is made up of 15 amino acids. In DNA form, the CDR3 reads TGTGCCAGCAGTCAGAGACAGATCCTAATCTACGAGCAGTACGTC. Protein: CASSQRQILIYEQYV.

The rearrangement links TRBV2 to TRBJ1-1; no definite D call. The CDR3 is 13 amino acids. V lost 4 bases and J 0 bases, leaving 6 bases between the germline ends. Looked up from germline, CDR1 is SNHLY and CDR2 is FYNNEI. In DNA, the CDR3 is TGTGCCAGCAGTGCCGGGTTGAACACTGAAGCTTTCTTT. It specifies CASSAGLNTEAFF.